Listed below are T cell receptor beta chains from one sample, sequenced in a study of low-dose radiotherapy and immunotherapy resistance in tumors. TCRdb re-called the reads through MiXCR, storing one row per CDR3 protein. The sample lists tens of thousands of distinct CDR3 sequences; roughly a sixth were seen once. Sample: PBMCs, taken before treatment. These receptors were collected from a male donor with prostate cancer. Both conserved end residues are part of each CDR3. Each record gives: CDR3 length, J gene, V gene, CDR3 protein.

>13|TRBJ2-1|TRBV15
CATSRKSGAEQFF
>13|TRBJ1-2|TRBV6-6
CASSSGAGTRGTF
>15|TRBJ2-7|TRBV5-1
CASSPSAGATYEQYF
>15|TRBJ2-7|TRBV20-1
CSASPSGGARYEQYF
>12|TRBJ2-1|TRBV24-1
CATSDLSGEQFF
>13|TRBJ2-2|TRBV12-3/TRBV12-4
CASSPPVAGELFF
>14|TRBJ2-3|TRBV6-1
CASSGAWGPDTQYF
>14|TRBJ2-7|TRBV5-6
CASSYTSGALEQYF
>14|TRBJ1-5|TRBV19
CASSRGGSNQPQHF
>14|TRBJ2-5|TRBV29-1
CSVVLGTGGETQYF
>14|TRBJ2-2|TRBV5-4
CASSTQGAGGELFF
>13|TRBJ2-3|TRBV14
CASSQVSGGTQYF
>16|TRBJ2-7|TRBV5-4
CASSLGQSVRTYEQYF
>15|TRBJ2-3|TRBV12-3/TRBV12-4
CASSFVAGGQGTQYF
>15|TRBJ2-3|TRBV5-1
CASSLDGGSTDTQYF
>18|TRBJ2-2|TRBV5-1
CASRASSSGAWNTGELFF
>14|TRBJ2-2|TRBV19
CASSMGENTGELFF
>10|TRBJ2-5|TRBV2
CASRRETQYF